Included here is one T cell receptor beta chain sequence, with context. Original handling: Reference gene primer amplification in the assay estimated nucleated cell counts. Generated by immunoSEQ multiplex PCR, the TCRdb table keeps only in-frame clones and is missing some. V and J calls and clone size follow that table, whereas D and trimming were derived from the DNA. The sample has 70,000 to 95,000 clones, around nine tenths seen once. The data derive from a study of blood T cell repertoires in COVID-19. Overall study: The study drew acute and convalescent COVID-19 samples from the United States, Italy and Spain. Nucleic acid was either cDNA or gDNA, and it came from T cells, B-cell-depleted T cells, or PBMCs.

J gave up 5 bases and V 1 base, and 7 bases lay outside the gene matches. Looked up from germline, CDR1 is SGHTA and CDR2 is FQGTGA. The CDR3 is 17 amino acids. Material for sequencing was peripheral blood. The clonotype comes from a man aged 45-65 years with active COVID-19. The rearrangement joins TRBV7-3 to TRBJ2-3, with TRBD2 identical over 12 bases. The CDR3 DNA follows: TGTGCCAGCAGCTTAAGGACTAGCGGGATAAGAGGAGATACGCAGTATTTT. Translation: CASSLRTSGIRGDTQYF.